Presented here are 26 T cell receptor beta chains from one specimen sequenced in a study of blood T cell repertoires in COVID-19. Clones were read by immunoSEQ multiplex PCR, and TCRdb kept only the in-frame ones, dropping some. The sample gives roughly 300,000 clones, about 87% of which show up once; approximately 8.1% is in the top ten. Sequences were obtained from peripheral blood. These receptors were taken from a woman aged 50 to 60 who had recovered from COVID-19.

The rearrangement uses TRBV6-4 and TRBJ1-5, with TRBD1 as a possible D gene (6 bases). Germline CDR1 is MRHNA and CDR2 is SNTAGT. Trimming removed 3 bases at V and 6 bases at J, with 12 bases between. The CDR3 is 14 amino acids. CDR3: CASSDEQGGQPQHF. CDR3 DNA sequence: TGTGCCAGCAGTGATGAACAGGGCGGTCAGCCCCAGCATTTT.

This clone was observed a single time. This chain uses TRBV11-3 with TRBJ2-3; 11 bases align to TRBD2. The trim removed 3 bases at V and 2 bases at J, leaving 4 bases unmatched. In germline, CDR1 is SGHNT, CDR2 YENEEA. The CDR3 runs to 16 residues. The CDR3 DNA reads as TGTGCCAGCAGCTTGGGACTAGCGGAGAACACAGATACGCAGTATTTT. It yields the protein CASSLGLAENTDTQYF.

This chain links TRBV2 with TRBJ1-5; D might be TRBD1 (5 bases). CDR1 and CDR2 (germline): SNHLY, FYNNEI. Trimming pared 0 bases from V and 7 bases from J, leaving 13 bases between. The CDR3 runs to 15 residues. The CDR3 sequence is CASSEAGQGIQPQHF. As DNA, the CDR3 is TGTGCCAGCAGTGAAGCGGGTCAGGGAATACAGCCCCAGCATTTT.

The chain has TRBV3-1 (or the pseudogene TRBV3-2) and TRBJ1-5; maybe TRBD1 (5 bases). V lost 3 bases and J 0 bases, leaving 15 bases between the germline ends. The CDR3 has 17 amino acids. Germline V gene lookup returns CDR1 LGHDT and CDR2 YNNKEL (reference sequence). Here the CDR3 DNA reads TGTGCCAGCAGCCAGACAGTTACAGGCTTTAGCAATCAGCCCCAGCATTTT. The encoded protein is CASSQTVTGFSNQPQHF.

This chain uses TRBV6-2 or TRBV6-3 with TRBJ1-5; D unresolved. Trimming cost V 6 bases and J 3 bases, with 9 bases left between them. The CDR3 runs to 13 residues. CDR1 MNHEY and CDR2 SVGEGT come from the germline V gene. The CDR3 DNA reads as TGTGCCAGCAGCCTTCAGAACAATCAGCCCCAGCATTTT. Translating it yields CASSLQNNQPQHF.

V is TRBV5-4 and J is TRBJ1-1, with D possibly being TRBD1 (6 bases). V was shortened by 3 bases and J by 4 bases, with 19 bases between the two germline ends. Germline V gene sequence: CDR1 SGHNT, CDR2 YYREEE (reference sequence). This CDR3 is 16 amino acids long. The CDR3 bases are TGTGCCAGCAGCTCCCCCACAGGTACCAGGGGCACTGAAGCTTTCTTT. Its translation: CASSSPTGTRGTEAFF.

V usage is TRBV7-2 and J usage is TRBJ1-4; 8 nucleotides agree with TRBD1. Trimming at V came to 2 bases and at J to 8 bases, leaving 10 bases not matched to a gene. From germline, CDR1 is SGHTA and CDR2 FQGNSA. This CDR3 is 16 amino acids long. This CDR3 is CASSLILDRGGEKLFF. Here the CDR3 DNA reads TGTGCCAGCAGCTTAATTTTAGACAGGGGAGGGGAAAAACTGTTTTTT.

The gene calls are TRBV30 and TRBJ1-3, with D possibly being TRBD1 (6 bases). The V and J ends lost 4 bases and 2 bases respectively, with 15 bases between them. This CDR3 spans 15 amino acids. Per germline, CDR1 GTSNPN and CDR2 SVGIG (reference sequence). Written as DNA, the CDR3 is TGTGCCTGGAAGAAGCGAGCAGGGGCTGGAAACACCATATATTTT. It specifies CAWKKRAGAGNTIYF.

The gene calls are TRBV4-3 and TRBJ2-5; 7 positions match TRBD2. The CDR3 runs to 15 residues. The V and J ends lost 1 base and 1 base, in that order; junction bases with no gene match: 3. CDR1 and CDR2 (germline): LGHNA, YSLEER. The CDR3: CASSQGSSGQETQYF. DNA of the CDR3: TGCGCCAGCAGCCAAGGGTCTAGCGGCCAAGAGACCCAGTACTTC.

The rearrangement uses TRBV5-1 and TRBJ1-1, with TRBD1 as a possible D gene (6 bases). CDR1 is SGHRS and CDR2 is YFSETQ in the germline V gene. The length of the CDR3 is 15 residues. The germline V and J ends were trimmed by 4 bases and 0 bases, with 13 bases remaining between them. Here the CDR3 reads CASSPRTVMNTEAFF. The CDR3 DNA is TGCGCCAGCAGCCCGAGGACAGTAATGAACACTGAAGCTTTCTTT.

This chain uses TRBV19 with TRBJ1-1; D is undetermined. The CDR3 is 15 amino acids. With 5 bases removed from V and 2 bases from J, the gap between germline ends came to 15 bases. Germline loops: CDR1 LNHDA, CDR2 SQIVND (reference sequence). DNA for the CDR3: TGTGCCAGTAGTGCCCGCCGGGAGATAAACACTGAAGCTTTCTTT. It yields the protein CASSARREINTEAFF.

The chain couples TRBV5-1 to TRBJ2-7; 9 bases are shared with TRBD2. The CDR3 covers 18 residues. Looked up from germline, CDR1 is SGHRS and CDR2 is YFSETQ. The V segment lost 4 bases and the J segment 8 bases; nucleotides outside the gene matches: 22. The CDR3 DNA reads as TGCGCCAGCAGCCGGGTGCCCGGGACTAGCAAGGGAGAAGGGAAGCAGTACTTC. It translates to CASSRVPGTSKGEGKQYF.

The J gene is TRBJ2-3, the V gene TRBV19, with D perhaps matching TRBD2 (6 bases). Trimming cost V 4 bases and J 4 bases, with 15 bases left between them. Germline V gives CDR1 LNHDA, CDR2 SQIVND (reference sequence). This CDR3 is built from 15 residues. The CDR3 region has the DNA TGTGCCAGTAGTACAACGAAAACGGGGGCAGATACGCAGTATTTT. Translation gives CASSTTKTGADTQYF. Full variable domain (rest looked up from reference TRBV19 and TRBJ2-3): DGGITQSPKYLFRKEGQNVTLSCEQNLNHDAMYWYRQDPGQGLRLIYYSQIVNDFQKGDIAEGYSVSREKKESFPLTVTSAQKNPTAFYLCASSTTKTGADTQYFGPGTRLTVL.

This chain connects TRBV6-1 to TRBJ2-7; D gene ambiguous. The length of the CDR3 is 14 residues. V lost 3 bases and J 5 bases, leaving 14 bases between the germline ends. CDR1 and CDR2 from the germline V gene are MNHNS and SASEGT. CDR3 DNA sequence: TGTGCCAGCAGTGAGAGTGGCAGGTCTCACGAGCAGTACTTC. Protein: CASSESGRSHEQYF.

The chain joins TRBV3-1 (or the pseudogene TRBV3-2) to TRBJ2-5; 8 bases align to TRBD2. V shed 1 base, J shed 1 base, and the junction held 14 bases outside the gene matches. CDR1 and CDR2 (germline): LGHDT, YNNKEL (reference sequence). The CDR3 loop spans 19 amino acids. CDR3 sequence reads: CASSQGIIAGSRSQETQYF. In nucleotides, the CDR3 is TGTGCCAGCAGCCAAGGTATCATAGCGGGGTCCAGAAGCCAAGAGACCCAGTACTTC.

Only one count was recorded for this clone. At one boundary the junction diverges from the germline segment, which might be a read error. CDR3 sequence reads: CARSPGGGEQPQHF. For the CDR3, the DNA is TGCGCCCGCAGCCCGGGGGGGGGAGAGCAGCCCCAGCATTTT. This chain links TRBV4-1 with TRBJ1-5, with a weak D call TRBD1 (5 bases). The CDR3 extends over 14 amino acids. Germline values: CDR1 MGHRA, CDR2 YSYEKL.

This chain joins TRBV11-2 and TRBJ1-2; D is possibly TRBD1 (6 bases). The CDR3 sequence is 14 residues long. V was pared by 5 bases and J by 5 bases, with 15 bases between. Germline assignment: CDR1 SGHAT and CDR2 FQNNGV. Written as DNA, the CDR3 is TGTGCCAGCAGCCAGATGAGTACAGGGTATGGCTACACCTTC. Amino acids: CASSQMSTGYGYTF.

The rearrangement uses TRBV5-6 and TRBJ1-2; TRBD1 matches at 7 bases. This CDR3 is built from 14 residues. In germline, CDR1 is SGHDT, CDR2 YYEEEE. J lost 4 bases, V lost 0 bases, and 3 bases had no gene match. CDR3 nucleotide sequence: TGTGCCAGCAGCTTGGCAGGGGGAAGCTATGGCTACACCTTC. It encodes CASSLAGGSYGYTF.

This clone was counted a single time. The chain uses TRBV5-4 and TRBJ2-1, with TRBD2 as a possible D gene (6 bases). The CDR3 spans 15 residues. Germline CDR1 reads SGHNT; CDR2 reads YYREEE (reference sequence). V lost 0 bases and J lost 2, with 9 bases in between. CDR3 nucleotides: TGTGCCAGCAGCTTGGACACTAGCCCCTACAATGAGCAGTTCTTC. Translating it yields CASSLDTSPYNEQFF.

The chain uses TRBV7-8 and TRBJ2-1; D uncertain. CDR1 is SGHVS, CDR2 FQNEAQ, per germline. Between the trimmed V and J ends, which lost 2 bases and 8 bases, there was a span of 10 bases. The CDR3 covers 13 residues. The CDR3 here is CASSLSPIDEQFF. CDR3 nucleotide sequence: TGTGCCAGCAGCTTATCCCCAATAGATGAGCAGTTCTTC.

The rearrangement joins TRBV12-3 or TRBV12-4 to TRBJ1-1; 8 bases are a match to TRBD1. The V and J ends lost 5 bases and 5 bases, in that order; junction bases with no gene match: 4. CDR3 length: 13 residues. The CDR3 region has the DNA TGTGCCAGCAGTGGACAGGGTATTACTGAAGCTTTCTTT. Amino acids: CASSGQGITEAFF.

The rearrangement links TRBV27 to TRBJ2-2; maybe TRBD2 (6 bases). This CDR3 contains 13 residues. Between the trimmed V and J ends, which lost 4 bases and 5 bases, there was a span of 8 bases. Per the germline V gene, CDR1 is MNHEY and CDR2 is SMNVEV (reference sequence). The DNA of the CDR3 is TGTGCCAGCAGTTCGACTAGGACCGGGGAGCTGTTTTTT. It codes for CASSSTRTGELFF.

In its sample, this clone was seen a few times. CDR3 residues: CASAGTGNYGYTF. The CDR3 DNA is TGTGCCAGTGCCGGGACAGGGAACTATGGCTACACCTTC. This rearrangement joins TRBV19 to TRBJ1-2; 9 nucleotides match TRBD1. Trimming removed 8 bases from V and 2 bases from J; junction bases left unmatched: 3. This CDR3 comprises 13 residues. Germline V CDR1 and CDR2: LNHDA, SQIVND (reference sequence).

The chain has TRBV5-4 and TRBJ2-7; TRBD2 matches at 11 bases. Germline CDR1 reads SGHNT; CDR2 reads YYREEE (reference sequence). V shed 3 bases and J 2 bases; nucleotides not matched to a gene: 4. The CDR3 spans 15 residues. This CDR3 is CASSSPSGGTYEQYF. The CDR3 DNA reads TGTGCCAGCAGCTCCCCTAGCGGGGGGACCTACGAGCAGTACTTC.

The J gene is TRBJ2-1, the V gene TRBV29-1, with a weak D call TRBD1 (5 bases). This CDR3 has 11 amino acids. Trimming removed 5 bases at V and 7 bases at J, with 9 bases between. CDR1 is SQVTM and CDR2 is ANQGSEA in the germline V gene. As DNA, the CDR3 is TGCAGCGTTAGGGGCCGTAATGAGCAGTTCTTC. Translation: CSVRGRNEQFF.

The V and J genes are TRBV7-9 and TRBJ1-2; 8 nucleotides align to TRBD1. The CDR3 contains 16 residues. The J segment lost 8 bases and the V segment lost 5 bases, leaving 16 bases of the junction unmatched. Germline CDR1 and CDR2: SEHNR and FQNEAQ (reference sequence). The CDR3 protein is CASSPTVPGGAGGYTF. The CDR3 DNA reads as TGTGCCAGCAGCCCTACGGTCCCAGGGGGCGCGGGGGGCTACACCTTC. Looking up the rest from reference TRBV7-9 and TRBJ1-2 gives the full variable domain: DTGVSQNPRHKITKRGQNVTFRCDPISEHNRLYWYRQTLGQGPEFLTYFQNEAQLEKSRLLSDRFSAERPKGSFSTLEIQRTEQGDSAMYLCASSPTVPGGAGGYTFGSGTRLTVV.